A single sample is the source of the 4 T cell receptor beta chains below, sequenced in a study of vaccination effects on CD4 cells after COVID-19. Antigens of these TCRs are unknown. Assay: immunoSEQ multiplex PCR; the TCRdb copy retains only in-frame clones and omits some. The sample has fewer than 85,000 clones, around 79% seen once. Pools of viral peptides were used by the ViraFEST assay to expand antigen-specific CD4+ T cells ahead of sequencing. Scientists isolated CD4+ T cells after an approximately 10-day culture period ended. Recipients of the vaccine had no prior SARS-CoV-2 infection and negative nucleocapsid antibodies. The source was CD4+ T cells from PBMCs cultured with SARS-CoV-2 spike peptides, collected before COVID-19 vaccination. The receptors shown here come from a human donor who received a COVID-19 vaccine.

This clone was found once. The J gene is TRBJ1-3, the V gene TRBV6-5, with D possibly TRBD1 on 5 matching bases. The CDR3 sequence is 13 residues long. The germline V and J ends were trimmed by 9 bases and 3 bases, with 12 bases remaining between them. In germline, CDR1 is MNHEY, CDR2 SVGAGI. CDR3 region: CASARVFGNTIYF. CDR3 in DNA: TGTGCCAGTGCCAGGGTCTTTGGAAACACCATATATTTT.

The chain recombines TRBV10-3 with TRBJ2-3; TRBD2 matches 8 bases. This CDR3 contains 16 residues. Germline CDR1 reads ENHRY; CDR2 reads SYGVKD. The ends lost 4 bases at V and 0 bases at J; junction bases unmatched: 6. The CDR3 loop is CAISGRAGVSTDTQYF. Written as DNA, the CDR3 is TGTGCCATCAGTGGGAGAGCGGGGGTGAGCACAGATACGCAGTATTTT.

The gene calls are TRBV5-6 and TRBJ2-1; 8 bases line up with TRBD2. CDR3 size: 16 residues. Per germline, CDR1 SGHDT and CDR2 YYEEEE. Trimming cost V 1 base and J 4 bases; bases outside gene matches: 7. DNA for the CDR3: TGTGCCAGCAGCTTGATCGGGGGGGCCAATTACAATGAGCAGTTCTTC. Residues: CASSLIGGANYNEQFF. Looking up the rest from reference TRBV5-6 and TRBJ2-1 gives the full variable domain: DAGVTQSPTHLIKTRGQQVTLRCSPKSGHDTVSWYQQALGQGPQFIFQYYEEEERQRGNFPDRFSGHQFPNYSSELNVNALLLGDSALYLCASSLIGGANYNEQFFGPGTRLTVL.

The chain combines TRBV29-1 with TRBJ1-2; no definite D call. Trimming shortened V by 3 bases and J by 4 bases, and 12 bases separated the two germline ends. The CDR3 is 13 residues long. Germline V gene lookup returns CDR1 SQVTM and CDR2 ANQGSEA. CDR3: CSVDLGYTYGYTF. In DNA, the CDR3 is TGCAGCGTTGATCTAGGGTATACCTATGGCTACACCTTC.